The rows below give T cell receptor beta chains drawn from one sample of a study of a mutant IDH1 vaccine in newly diagnosed glioma. No cognate antigen is known for these TCRs. Generated by immunoSEQ multiplex PCR, the TCRdb table keeps only in-frame clones and is missing some. The data contain more than 45,000 clones, 88% of them singletons. Sequencing used PBMCs, obtained from a glioma patient whose treatment included an IDH1 peptide vaccine. The source is a woman in her thirties or forties with glioma. Each CDR3 is given with its conserved first and last residue. Fields, in order: D gene, J gene, V gene, clone size, CDR3 protein, CDR3 DNA. D genes are given only for firm matches. Part of the rows lack a size; the others show once, few, many or a class for expanded clones.

>-|TRBJ2-2|TRBV5-1|-
CASSWQGVTGELFF
TGCGCCAGCAGCTGGCAGGGTGTGACCGGGGAGCTGTTTTTT
>TRBD1|TRBJ1-3|TRBV5-4|-
CANRRDRRNTIYF
TGTGCTAATCGAAGGGACAGAAGAAACACCATATATTTT
>TRBD2|TRBJ2-5|TRBV5-4|-
CASSLDSGGAETQYF
TGTGCCAGCAGCTTGGATAGCGGGGGGGCAGAGACCCAGTACTTC
>TRBD2|TRBJ2-1|TRBV7-9|-
CATGLAGGRSSYNEQFF
TGTGCCACCGGACTAGCGGGAGGCCGGAGCTCCTACAATGAGCAGTTCTTC
>-|TRBJ2-3|TRBV29-1|-
CSGRTVTDTQYF
TGCAGCGGAAGGACAGTAACAGATACGCAGTATTTT
>-|TRBJ2-2|TRBV4-3|once
CASSQVFLNNGELFF
TGCGCCAGCAGCCAAGTCTTTTTAAACAACGGGGAGCTGTTTTTT
>-|TRBJ1-5|TRBV28|few
CASSPGDFNQPQHF
TGTGCCAGCAGTCCGGGGGATTTTAATCAGCCCCAGCATTTT
>-|TRBJ1-6|TRBV30|-
CAWSVPGRTKDSPLHF
TGTGCCTGGAGTGTACCCGGGCGGACCAAGGATTCACCCCTCCACTTT
>TRBD2|TRBJ2-1|TRBV7-2|-
CASRPEERGGNEQFF
TGTGCCAGCAGACCCGAAGAGCGGGGGGGCAATGAGCAGTTCTTC
>-|TRBJ2-1|TRBV2|-
CASTSSPNEQFF
TGTGCCAGCACGAGTAGCCCCAATGAGCAGTTCTTC
>TRBD1|TRBJ2-1|TRBV18|-
CASSPDRGRTNNEQFF
TGTGCCAGCTCACCCGACAGGGGTCGAACCAACAATGAGCAGTTCTTC
>TRBD1|TRBJ2-2|TRBV19|-
CASSRTGSTGELFF
TGTGCCAGTAGTAGGACAGGGAGCACCGGGGAGCTGTTTTTT
>-|TRBJ1-4|TRBV2|-
CASCYTKYNEKLFF
TGTGCCAGCTGTTACACTAAATATAATGAAAAACTGTTTTTT
>-|TRBJ2-2|TRBV13|-
CASSLGPRDGELFF
TGTGCCAGCAGCCTGGGACCGCGGGACGGGGAGCTGTTTTTT
>-|TRBJ2-5|TRBV6-4|-
CATSFVEGETQYF
TGTGCCACCTCATTTGTGGAGGGTGAGACCCAGTACTTC
>-|TRBJ2-1|TRBV20-1|-
CSVADNEQFF
TGCAGTGTTGCCGACAATGAGCAGTTCTTC
>-|TRBJ2-7|TRBV30|-
CAWSRWTAYEQYF
TGTGCCTGGAGTCGCTGGACAGCCTACGAGCAGTACTTC
>TRBD2|TRBJ2-1|TRBV28|-
CASSLEVAGKGEQFF
TGTGCCAGCAGTTTAGAGGTAGCGGGAAAGGGTGAGCAGTTCTTC
>TRBD2|TRBJ2-1|TRBV5-1|-
CASSPQTSGSYNEQFF
TGCGCCAGCAGCCCGCAAACTAGCGGCTCCTACAATGAGCAGTTCTTC
>-|TRBJ1-2|TRBV5-5|once
CASSPILRNGYTF
TGTGCCAGCAGCCCCATTCTACGTAATGGCTACACCTTC
>TRBD1|TRBJ2-1|TRBV11-2|once
CASSLAGGQGSNEQFF
TGTGCCAGCAGCTTAGCGGGTGGACAGGGCTCCAATGAGCAGTTCTTC
>-|TRBJ1-5|TRBV4-1|-
CASSPEVGNQPQHF
TGCGCCAGCAGCCCCGAGGTCGGCAATCAGCCCCAGCATTTT
>TRBD1|TRBJ2-7|TRBV7-6|-
CASSPAGTAFSYEQYF
TGTGCCAGCAGCCCGGCCGGGACAGCATTCTCCTACGAGCAGTACTTC
>-|TRBJ1-1|TRBV20-1|-
CSARENTEAFF
TGCAGTGCTAGGGAAAACACTGAAGCTTTCTTT
>-|TRBJ1-2|TRBV7-2|-
CASSLKVYGYTF
TGTGCCAGCAGCTTAAAGGTTTATGGCTACACCTTC
>TRBD1|TRBJ2-5|TRBV5-4|-
CASSKRTGNEETQYF
TGTGCCAGCAGCAAAAGGACAGGAAACGAAGAGACCCAGTACTTC
>TRBD2|TRBJ2-2|TRBV4-1|-
CASSRALPGLAGGPGGELFF
TGCGCCAGCAGCCGAGCTCTCCCGGGACTAGCGGGAGGGCCCGGAGGGGAGCTGTTTTTT
>TRBD1|TRBJ2-6|TRBV6-4|-
CASSDFRDRSFSGANVLTF
TGTGCCAGCAGTGACTTCCGGGACAGATCGTTCTCTGGGGCCAACGTCCTGACTTTC
>-|TRBJ1-5|TRBV14|-
CASSQDRYLPQHF
TGTGCCAGCAGCCAAGATCGATATTTGCCCCAGCATTTT
>-|TRBJ1-2|TRBV5-5|-
CASSLGGSINYGYTF
TGTGCCAGCAGCTTGGGGGGATCCATAAACTATGGCTACACCTTC
>-|TRBJ2-1|TRBV2|-
CASAVLGYNEQFF
TGTGCCAGCGCCGTTTTGGGATACAATGAGCAGTTCTTC
>-|TRBJ2-3|TRBV7-2|-
CASRPAARAWRTDTQYF
TGTGCCAGCAGGCCTGCCGCTAGGGCGTGGCGCACAGATACGCAGTATTTT
>TRBD1|TRBJ1-1|TRBV6-5|-
CASNPGTGRLGAFF
TGTGCCAGCAACCCCGGGACAGGGAGGTTAGGTGCTTTCTTT
>TRBD2|TRBJ2-1|TRBV27|-
CASSLGPQREGHNEQFF
TGTGCCAGCAGTTTAGGGCCCCAGCGGGAGGGGCACAATGAGCAGTTCTTC
>TRBD1|TRBJ1-5|TRBV28|-
CASSLLLGQGNQPQHF
TGTGCCAGCAGTTTACTCCTTGGACAGGGGAATCAGCCCCAGCATTTT
>-|TRBJ2-4|TRBV2|-
CASSVASKNIQYF
TGTGCCAGCAGTGTTGCCTCCAAAAACATTCAGTACTTC
>-|TRBJ2-5|TRBV30|-
CAWRTGIPRATQYF
TGTGCCTGGAGGACCGGGATACCCCGGGCGACCCAGTACTTC
>-|TRBJ1-4|TRBV7-9|few
CASSSREEKLFF
TGTGCCAGCAGCTCCAGGGAGGAAAAACTGTTTTTT
>TRBD1|TRBJ1-5|TRBV7-2|-
CASSPNDRGNQPQHF
TGTGCCAGCAGTCCGAATGACAGGGGAAATCAGCCCCAGCATTTT
>TRBD1|TRBJ1-1|TRBV6-5|few
CASTKQGATEAFF
TGTGCCAGCACCAAGCAGGGGGCCACTGAAGCTTTCTTT
>TRBD2|TRBJ2-5|TRBV6-5|-
CASSVAGGHETQYF
TGTGCCAGCAGCGTAGCGGGAGGGCACGAGACCCAGTACTTC
>TRBD2|TRBJ2-4|TRBV5-4|-
CASSPNSGSLTKNIQYF
TGTGCCAGCAGCCCAAATAGCGGGAGTTTAACCAAAAACATTCAGTACTTC
>-|TRBJ2-1|TRBV6-4|-
CASSDSGRTSYNEQFF
TGTGCCAGCAGTGACTCGGGGAGGACCTCCTACAATGAGCAGTTCTTC
>-|TRBJ2-2|TRBV30|few
CAWTPDSYTGELFF
TGTGCCTGGACACCGGACAGCTACACCGGGGAGCTGTTTTTT
>-|TRBJ2-1|TRBV11-2|-
CASSQRTEQFF
TGTGCCAGCAGCCAACGGACGGAGCAGTTCTTC
>-|TRBJ2-2|TRBV19|-
CASSWDPSNTGELFF
TGTGCCAGTAGCTGGGACCCCTCGAACACCGGGGAGCTGTTTTTT
>-|TRBJ1-1|TRBV7-6|-
CASSLGVGSTEAFF
TGTGCCAGCAGCTTAGGCGTGGGGAGCACTGAAGCTTTCTTT
>-|TRBJ2-7|TRBV6-1|-
CASSEEVYNQYF
TGTGCCAGCAGTGAAGAAGTCTATAATCAGTACTTC
>-|TRBJ2-7|TRBV5-1|-
CASSLEGGNTYEQYF
TGCGCCAGCAGCTTGGAGGGCGGGAACACATACGAGCAGTACTTC
>TRBD1|TRBJ2-7|TRBV19|-
CASSIEVGTGAYEQYF
TGTGCCAGTAGTATAGAGGTCGGGACAGGGGCCTACGAGCAGTACTTC
>-|TRBJ1-1|TRBV19|few
CASILNTEAFF
TGTGCCAGTATTTTGAACACTGAAGCTTTCTTT
>-|TRBJ2-4|TRBV10-1|-
CASSPGPGYF
TGCGCCAGCTCCCCCGGGCCGGGGTACTTC
>-|TRBJ2-7|TRBV19|-
CASSRYGGNYEQYF
TGTGCCAGTAGTAGGTACGGCGGAAACTACGAGCAGTACTTC
>TRBD2|TRBJ2-3|TRBV29-1|-
CSPSGNSTDTQYF
TGCAGCCCCAGCGGGAATAGCACAGATACGCAGTATTTT
>-|TRBJ1-2|TRBV30|-
CAWIPIRDGYTF
TGTGCCTGGATCCCCATCAGGGATGGCTACACCTTC
>-|TRBJ1-2|TRBV7-9|-
CASSLVGGNYGYTF
TGTGCCAGCAGCTTAGTGGGGGGTAACTATGGCTACACCTTC
>-|TRBJ2-7|TRBV11-1|-
CASSHTETHYEQYF
TGTGCCAGCAGCCATACAGAGACGCATTACGAGCAGTACTTC
>-|TRBJ2-5|TRBV5-8|-
CASSLVGLGGQETQYF
TGTGCCAGCAGCTTAGTGGGACTGGGGGGCCAAGAGACCCAGTACTTC
>-|TRBJ2-7|TRBV2|once
CASSEEPGRTYEQYF
TGTGCCAGCAGTGAAGAGCCAGGGAGAACCTACGAGCAGTACTTC